This T cell receptor beta chain is from a study of metastatic and nonmetastatic thyroid tumors. There are many counts of this clone. Each patient went into thyroid surgery without having received any treatment. Using MiXCR, TCRdb re-called clones from the PCR reads. The table records approximately 35,000 clones, 20% to 25% of them present only once. Germline CDR1 is KGHSH and CDR2 is LQKENI. The V end was cut by 3 bases, the J end by 5 bases, with 14 bases between. This CDR3 is built from 14 residues. The sequence was obtained from a male donor with papillary thyroid cancer or a benign thyroid nodule (not recorded which). Some clones in this sample may be carry-over from other donors' samples. V and J are TRBV18 and TRBJ2-7; D is tentatively TRBD1 or TRBD2 (5 bases each). Sequencing was done on a sample of tumor tissue. In DNA form, the CDR3 reads TGTGCCAGCTCACCGGGACGGATCCTCAACGAGCAGTACTTC. This codes for CASSPGRILNEQYF.